This note documents a single TCR beta chain sequence. Antigen specificity is unknown. Treatment in this sample: oral pan-JAK inhibitor, 5-10 mg twice daily. Specimens obtained from alopecia areata patients comprised lesional scalp punch biopsies and peripheral blood. The entry originates in a study of CD8+ T cells in alopecia areata. Study observations and caveats: While patients received tofacitinib, many expanded lesional clones remained present in scalp and blood. Higher clonality and more expanded CD8+ clones appeared in lesional than normal scalp.

Sequencing relied on a cDNA template that was reverse transcribed from extracted RNA. TCRdb's table, derived via immunoSEQ multiplex PCR, lists solely in-frame clones and lacks some. The table lists 85,000 to 110,000 clones, about nine tenths of them singletons. Germline values: CDR1 SQVTM, CDR2 ANQGSEA. Trimming took off 0 bases at V and 0 bases at J, with 11 bases between the two ends. The CDR3 contains 15 residues. V and J are TRBV29-1 and TRBJ1-1; D is uncertain. The specimen comprised CD8+ T cells sorted from blood, sampled around week 31, from a patient treated with tofacitinib. The clonotype was recovered from a human donor with alopecia areata. The CDR3 coding sequence is TGCAGCGTTGAAGATTTTGCAGATCTGAACACTGAAGCTTTCTTT. Protein sequence: CSVEDFADLNTEAFF.